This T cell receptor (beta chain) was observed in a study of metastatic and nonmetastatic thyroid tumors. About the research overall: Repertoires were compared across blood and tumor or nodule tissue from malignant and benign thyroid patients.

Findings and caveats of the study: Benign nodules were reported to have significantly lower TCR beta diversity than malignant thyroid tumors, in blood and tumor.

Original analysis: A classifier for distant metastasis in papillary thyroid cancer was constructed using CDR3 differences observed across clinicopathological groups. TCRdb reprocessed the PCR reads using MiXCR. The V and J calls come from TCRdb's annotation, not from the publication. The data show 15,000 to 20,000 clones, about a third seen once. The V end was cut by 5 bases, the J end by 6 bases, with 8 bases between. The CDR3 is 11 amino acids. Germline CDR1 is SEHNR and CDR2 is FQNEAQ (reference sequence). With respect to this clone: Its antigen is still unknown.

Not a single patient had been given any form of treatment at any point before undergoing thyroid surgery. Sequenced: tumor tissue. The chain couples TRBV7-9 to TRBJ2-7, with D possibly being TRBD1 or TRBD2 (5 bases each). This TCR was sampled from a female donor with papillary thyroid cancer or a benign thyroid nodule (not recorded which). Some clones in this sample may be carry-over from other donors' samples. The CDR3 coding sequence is TGTGCCAGCAGCACGGGACGCGAGCAGTACTTC. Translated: CASSTGREQYF.